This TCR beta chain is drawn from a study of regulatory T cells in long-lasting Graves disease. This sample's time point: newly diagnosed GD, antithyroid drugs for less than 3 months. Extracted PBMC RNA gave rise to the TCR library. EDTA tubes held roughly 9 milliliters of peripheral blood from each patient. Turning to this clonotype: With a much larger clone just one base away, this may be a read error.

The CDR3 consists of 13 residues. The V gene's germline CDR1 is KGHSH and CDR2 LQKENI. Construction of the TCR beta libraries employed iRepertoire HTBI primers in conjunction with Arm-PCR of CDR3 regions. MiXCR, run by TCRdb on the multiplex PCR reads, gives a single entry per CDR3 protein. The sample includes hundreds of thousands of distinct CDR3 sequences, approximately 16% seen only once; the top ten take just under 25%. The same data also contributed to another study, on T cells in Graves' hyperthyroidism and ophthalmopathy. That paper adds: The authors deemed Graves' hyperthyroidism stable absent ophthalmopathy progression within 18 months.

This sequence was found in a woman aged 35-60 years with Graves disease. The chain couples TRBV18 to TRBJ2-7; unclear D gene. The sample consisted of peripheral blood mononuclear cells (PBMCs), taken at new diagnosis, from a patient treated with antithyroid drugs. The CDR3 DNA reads TGTGCCACCTCACCACCCGCCTTACGCGAGCAGTACTTC. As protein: CATSPPALREQYF. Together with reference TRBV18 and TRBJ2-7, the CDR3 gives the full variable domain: NAGVMQNPRHLVRRRGQEARLRCSPMKGHSHVYWYRQLPEEGLKFMVYLQKENIIDESGMPKERFSAEFPKEGPSILRIQQVVRGDSAAYFCATSPPALREQYFGPGTRLTVT.